Below are 18 T cell receptor beta chains sequenced from a single sample in a study of T cell responses to AZD1222 COVID-19 vaccine. The table came from immunoSEQ multiplex PCR; TCRdb's copy has only in-frame clones and leaves some out. The sample records 120,000 or so clones, about 88% being singletons. The source material was peripheral blood, sampled 28 days after the second AZD1222 dose. These receptors were collected from an adult who received the AZD1222 COVID-19 vaccine.

CDR3 residues: CASSRGGTGATDTQYF. The CDR3 region has the DNA TGTGCCAGCAGCCGAGGTGGGACAGGCGCCACAGATACGCAGTATTTT. The chain employs TRBV2 and TRBJ2-3, with 8 bases lining up with TRBD1. The CDR3 covers 16 residues. The germline V gene encodes CDR1 SNHLY and CDR2 FYNNEI. The V gene end was trimmed by 6 bases and the J gene end by 2 bases; junction bases not matched to a gene: 10. Filled out from reference TRBV2 and TRBJ2-3, the complete variable domain reads EPEVTQTPSHQVTQMGQEVILRCVPISNHLYFYWYRQILGQKVEFLVSFYNNEISEKSEIFDDQFSVERPDGSNFTLKIRSTKLEDSAMYFCASSRGGTGATDTQYFGPGTRLTVL.

This rearrangement joins TRBV12-3 or TRBV12-4 to TRBJ1-1; D gene ambiguous. V lost 6 bases, J lost 4 bases, and 9 bases lay in between. The CDR3 spans 12 residues. The CDR3 region is CASRYEATEAFF. The CDR3, as DNA: TGTGCCAGCAGGTACGAAGCCACTGAAGCTTTCTTT.

This chain connects TRBV21-1 to TRBJ1-2. TRBV21-1 is marked as a pseudogene. CDR3 length: 13 residues. The CDR3 protein is CASSKVGSYGYTF. CDR3 nucleotide sequence: TGTGCCAGCAGCAAGGTAGGCTCATATGGCTACACCTTC.

V and J are TRBV15 and TRBJ1-5, with D unresolved. The CDR3 runs to 15 residues. V was pared by 8 bases and J by 0 bases, with 14 bases between. Germline V CDR1 and CDR2: LNHNV, YYDKDF (reference sequence). Here the CDR3 reads CATSQRGYSNQPQHF. The CDR3 nucleotides are TGTGCCACCTCTCAGAGAGGCTATAGCAATCAGCCCCAGCATTTT.

In this sample, this clone turned up once. The gene calls are TRBV5-1 and TRBJ2-1; 13 bases match TRBD2. Germline V CDR1 and CDR2: SGHRS, YFSETQ. V was clipped by 4 bases and J by 6 bases; unmatched bases: 4. The CDR3 length is 15 residues. The CDR3 spells CASSPRTSGGNEQFF. Written as DNA, the CDR3 is TGCGCCAGCAGCCCGCGGACTAGCGGGGGCAATGAGCAGTTCTTC.

This chain joins TRBV29-1 and TRBJ1-1; 7 bases are shared with TRBD1. The CDR3 contains 12 residues. V dropped 5 bases and J dropped 2; count of bases not matched to a gene: 2. The germline CDR1 and CDR2 sequences are SQVTM and ANQGSEA. As DNA, the CDR3 is TGCAGCGTTCGACAGGGTAACACTGAAGCTTTCTTT. Translation: CSVRQGNTEAFF.

This chain connects TRBV19 to TRBJ1-1; no clear D gene. The CDR3 is 13 residues long. Looked up from germline, CDR1 is LNHDA and CDR2 is SQIVND (reference sequence). V was pared by 2 bases and J by 1 base, with 5 bases between. CDR3 residues: CASSILANTEAFF. The CDR3 DNA sequence: TGTGCCAGTAGTATACTGGCGAACACTGAAGCTTTCTTT.

This clone was seen a handful of times. The chain combines TRBV7-3 with TRBJ2-2, with TRBD1 identical over 7 bases. This CDR3 spans 14 amino acids. The V gene's germline CDR1 is SGHTA and CDR2 FQGTGA. The V and J ends lost 5 bases and 6 bases, in that order; junction bases with no gene match: 6. The CDR3 nucleotides are TGTGCCAGCAGCCCGGGGACAGATTCCGGGGAGCTGTTTTTT. Residues: CASSPGTDSGELFF.

The chain joins TRBV6-2 or TRBV6-3 to TRBJ2-7; perhaps TRBD2 as D (6 bases). The CDR3 loop spans 17 amino acids. The V end lost 2 bases, the J end lost 0 bases, and 17 bases lay between the germline ends. The germline V gene has CDR1 MNHEY and CDR2 SVGEGT. CDR3 sequence reads: CASSYELAHSSSYEQYF. CDR3 DNA: TGTGCCAGCAGTTACGAACTAGCTCACTCTAGCTCCTACGAGCAGTACTTC.

The chain is built from TRBV18 and TRBJ1-1, with D hard to call. Germline-derived CDR1 and CDR2 are KGHSH and LQKENI. Trimming pared 4 bases from V and 1 base from J, leaving 10 bases between. CDR3 length: 14 residues. CDR3 nucleotide sequence: TGTGCCAGCTCACGCGAGACCGAGAACACTGAAGCTTTCTTT. It specifies CASSRETENTEAFF.

Only one count was recorded for this clone. The chain carries TRBV6-5 and TRBJ1-2; a weak D match, TRBD1 (6 bases). The CDR3 spans 13 residues. V lost 2 bases and J lost 5, with 9 bases in between. Per germline, CDR1 MNHEY and CDR2 SVGAGI. The CDR3 loop reads CASSYDTGYGYTF. CDR3 nucleotide sequence: TGTGCCAGCAGTTACGACACAGGGTATGGCTACACCTTC.

The chain links TRBV28 to TRBJ2-5; D is possibly TRBD1 or TRBD2 (6 bases each). Germline V lookup: CDR1 MDHEN, CDR2 SYDVKM. V lost 4 bases, J lost 5 bases, and 11 bases lay in between. This CDR3 is built from 13 residues. The CDR3 spells CASSSGGPETQYF. For the CDR3, the DNA is TGTGCCAGCAGTTCCGGGGGCCCTGAGACCCAGTACTTC.

J is TRBJ1-5 and V is TRBV5-6; D uncertain. The CDR3 length is 15 residues. CDR1 and CDR2 (germline): SGHDT, YYEEEE. Trimming removed 6 bases from V and 6 bases from J, with 19 bases in between. CDR3 in amino acids: CASTPEGKLCQPQHF. CDR3 sequence (DNA): TGTGCCAGCACCCCAGAAGGGAAATTGTGTCAGCCCCAGCATTTT. Combining the CDR3 with reference TRBV5-6 and TRBJ1-5 gives the whole variable domain DAGVTQSPTHLIKTRGQQVTLRCSPKSGHDTVSWYQQALGQGPQFIFQYYEEEERQRGNFPDRFSGHQFPNYSSELNVNALLLGDSALYLCASTPEGKLCQPQHFGDGTRLSIL.

This clone occurred once. The chain is built from TRBV2 and TRBJ2-3, with D maybe TRBD2 (5 bases). The CDR3 covers 15 residues. Germline V gene sequence: CDR1 SNHLY, CDR2 FYNNEI. The ends were cut back, 2 bases at V and 1 base at J, with 10 bases in the middle. The CDR3 DNA reads TGTGCCAGCAGTGAACCGGGGAAAGGCACAGATACGCAGTATTTT. It is translated as CASSEPGKGTDTQYF.

This chain connects TRBV11-2 to TRBJ1-1; maybe TRBD1 (6 bases). From germline, CDR1 is SGHAT and CDR2 FQNNGV. Deletions cut 1 base from V and 0 bases from J, with 9 bases between. The CDR3 loop spans 15 amino acids. For the CDR3, the DNA is TGTGCCAGCAGCTTAGTACAGGGCATGAACACTGAAGCTTTCTTT. Its translation is CASSLVQGMNTEAFF.

V gene TRBV13 combines with J gene TRBJ2-5; 9 bases agree with TRBD1. Germline CDR1 reads PRHDT; CDR2 reads FYEKMQ (reference sequence). This CDR3 is built from 14 residues. V gave up 6 bases and J gave up 2 bases; unmatched junction bases: 4. CDR3 DNA sequence: TGTGCCAGCAGTATCGACAGGGGGCAAGAGACCCAGTACTTC. This gives the protein CASSIDRGQETQYF.

The J gene is TRBJ2-7, the V gene TRBV28; a possible D gene is TRBD1 (6 bases). The CDR3 length is 15 residues. Trimming took off 5 bases at V and 0 bases at J, with 14 bases between the two ends. The germline CDR1 and CDR2 sequences are MDHEN and SYDVKM. The CDR3 DNA reads TGTGCCAGCAGTCCCGGCAGGGGTGGCTCCTACGAGCAGTACTTC. Its protein product is CASSPGRGGSYEQYF.

The chain combines TRBV11-2 with TRBJ2-7, with TRBD2 as a possible D gene (5 bases). Germline CDR1 and CDR2: SGHAT and FQNNGV. Deletions cut 5 bases from V and 1 base from J, with 12 bases between. The CDR3 extends over 14 amino acids. CDR3 amino acids: CASSPPGVSYEQYF. The CDR3 bases are TGTGCCAGCAGCCCCCCCGGGGTTTCCTACGAGCAGTACTTC.